The 27 T cell receptor beta chains listed next were all sequenced from one sample in a study of T cell repertoires in cytomegalovirus infection. No antigen is known for these receptors. TCRdb reprocessed the reads via MiXCR and lists one record per CDR3 protein. The table lists roughly 990,000 distinct CDR3 sequences, 31% of them singletons. The source material was cultured CD8+ T cells from PBMCs, sampled from culture after CMV antigen stimulation. Source of these receptors: a human donor in good health (CMV status not recorded). Some clones in this sample may be carry-over from other donors' samples.

This clonotype was observed a few times. This chain joins TRBV7-6 and TRBJ2-7; no clear D. The CDR3 contains 16 residues. V lost 5 bases to trimming and J lost 8 bases, with 25 bases between them. CDR1 is SGHVS, CDR2 FNYEAQ, per germline. CDR3 in DNA: TGTGCCAGCAGCCCAGGACGCCGGGCGGCGGCCTTCCAGCAGTACTTC. It yields the protein CASSPGRRAAAFQQYF.

CDR3 sequence: CASSGDLLPYEQYF. Written as DNA, the CDR3 is TGCGCCAGCAGCGGGGACTTGCTTCCCTACGAGCAGTACTTC. V is TRBV5-1 and J is TRBJ2-7, with a weak D call TRBD2 (6 bases). Trimming left V 4 bases short and J 2 bases short, with 13 bases between. The V gene's germline CDR1 is SGHRS and CDR2 YFSETQ. CDR3 length equals 14 residues.

Many counts were recorded for this clonotype. This chain connects TRBV7-6 to TRBJ2-5; TRBD2 might be the D (5 bases). The CDR3 sequence is 15 residues long. The germline V gene has CDR1 SGHVS and CDR2 FNYEAQ. Trimming shortened V by 4 bases and J by 4 bases, and 16 bases separated the two germline ends. The CDR3 DNA follows: TGTGCCAGCAGCTCTAGCCCTGGGTTAGGAGAGACCCAGTACTTC. Its translation is CASSSSPGLGETQYF. The full variable domain, completed using reference TRBV7-6 and TRBJ2-5, is GAGVSQSPRYKVTKRGQDVALRCDPISGHVSLYWYRQALGQGPEFLTYFNYEAQQDKSGLPNDRFSAERPEGSISTLTIQRTEQRDSAMYRCASSSSPGLGETQYFGPGTRLLVL.

The chain recombines TRBV6-6 with TRBJ2-1; 11 bases map to TRBD2. Trimming removed 5 bases from V and 6 bases from J; junction bases left unmatched: 9. Germline CDR1 is MNHNY and CDR2 is SVGAGI (reference sequence). This CDR3 contains 16 residues. The CDR3 loop is CASSPLAGGALNEQFF. The DNA of the CDR3 is TGTGCCAGCAGTCCATTAGCGGGGGGGGCTCTCAATGAGCAGTTCTTC.

The rearrangement links TRBV12-3 or TRBV12-4 to TRBJ1-3; weak D call: TRBD1 (5 bases). V was clipped by 2 bases and J by 3 bases, with 11 bases between them. The CDR3 has 15 residues. In nucleotides, the CDR3 is TGTGCCAGCAGTTTATCAGGGTGGGGTGGAAACACCATATATTTT. Protein: CASSLSGWGGNTIYF.

This clonotype appeared a few times. V is TRBV27 and J is TRBJ2-1; 8 bases line up with TRBD2. This CDR3 spans 12 amino acids. With V trimmed by 3 bases and J by 15 bases, 7 bases remained unmatched. CDR1 is MNHEY, CDR2 SMNVEV, per germline (reference sequence). The CDR3 DNA sequence: TGTGCCAGCAGTTTCCAGCGGGGGAAGGTGTTCTTC. Translated: CASSFQRGKVFF.

This chain joins TRBV7-9 and TRBJ2-1; no clear D. The germline V gene has CDR1 SEHNR and CDR2 FQNEAQ (reference sequence). The V and J ends lost 11 bases and 5 bases respectively, with 13 bases between them. The CDR3 has 12 amino acids. The CDR3 reads CAGAATNNEQFF. The DNA for the CDR3 is TGTGCCGGAGCAGCCACAAACAATGAGCAGTTCTTC.

This clonotype came up many times. This chain joins TRBV7-9 and TRBJ2-3; 7 positions match TRBD1. Trimming cost V 5 bases and J 2 bases; bases outside gene matches: 10. Germline values: CDR1 SEHNR, CDR2 FQNEAQ (reference sequence). The CDR3 has 16 amino acids. Here the CDR3 reads CASSPWTGRNTDTQYF. CDR3 coding DNA: TGTGCCAGCAGCCCTTGGACAGGCAGGAACACAGATACGCAGTATTTT.

In this sample, this clonotype turned up a few times. This rearrangement joins TRBV27 to TRBJ2-7; the match to TRBD1 covers 9 bases. V lost 6 bases and J lost 4; bases outside the gene matches: 7. Germline CDR1 reads MNHEY; CDR2 reads SMNVEV (reference sequence). The CDR3 is made up of 14 amino acids. The CDR3 bases are TGTGCCAGCAGGCAAGGGACAGGGACGTACGAGCAGTACGTC. It translates to CASRQGTGTYEQYV.

This clonotype was observed a handful of times. The chain links TRBV7-9 to TRBJ2-2; perhaps TRBD1 as D (6 bases). Germline-derived CDR1 and CDR2 are SEHNR and FQNEAQ (reference sequence). This CDR3 comprises 15 residues. V was cut by 5 bases and J by 2 bases, with 12 bases left in between. The CDR3 bases are TGTGCCAGCAGCATTGACAGGTCCAACACCGGGGAGCTGTTTTTT. Encoded protein: CASSIDRSNTGELFF.

The V gene is TRBV19, the J gene TRBJ1-1; 7 bases line up with TRBD1. The CDR3 covers 14 residues. Trimming took 3 bases from V and 4 from J; bases not matched to a gene: 5. Per the germline V gene, CDR1 is LNHDA and CDR2 is SQIVND (reference sequence). The CDR3: CASSITGDSTEAFF. CDR3 DNA: TGTGCCAGTAGTATCACAGGGGATAGCACTGAAGCTTTCTTT.

For this clonotype: This clone may be a read error of a much larger clone one base away. This chain joins TRBV7-6 and TRBJ2-1; 8 nucleotides agree with TRBD2. This CDR3 comprises 15 residues. Germline V lookup: CDR1 SGHVS, CDR2 FNYEAQ. The CDR3 reads CASSVSGAHYNEQSF. The CDR3 nucleotides are TGTGCCAGCAGCGTTAGCGGGGCACACTACAATGAGCAGTCCTTC.

This clonotype has a handful of counts. The chain carries TRBV7-9 and TRBJ1-4; tentative D call: TRBD1 (5 bases). Germline CDR1 SEHNR, CDR2 FQNEAQ (reference sequence). The CDR3 runs to 13 residues. V lost 7 bases and J lost 3, with 9 bases in between. This CDR3 is CASKLGANEKLFF. The DNA of the CDR3 is TGTGCCAGCAAGTTAGGGGCTAATGAAAAACTGTTTTTT.

The chain uses TRBV9 and TRBJ2-3; 9 bases fit TRBD2. V shed 3 bases and J 6 bases; nucleotides not matched to a gene: 17. This CDR3 is built from 18 residues. Germline V lookup: CDR1 SGDLS, CDR2 YYNGEE. CDR3 protein: CASSALTGLAGIRDTQYF. The CDR3 bases are TGTGCCAGCAGCGCCCTCACGGGCCTAGCGGGGATCCGTGATACGCAGTATTTT.

The chain couples TRBV5-5 to TRBJ2-1; D remains unclear. The CDR3 extends over 13 amino acids. Trimming pared 3 bases from V and 9 bases from J, leaving 13 bases between. Per germline, CDR1 SGHKS and CDR2 YYEKEE (reference sequence). CDR3 DNA sequence: TGTGCCAGCAGCTCGGACGTCTGGGTTGAGCAGTTCTTC. Translating gives CASSSDVWVEQFF.

The chain uses TRBV27 and TRBJ2-7; 12 positions match TRBD1. Trimming cost V 2 bases and J 3 bases; bases outside gene matches: 8. The germline V gene encodes CDR1 MNHEY and CDR2 SMNVEV (reference sequence). CDR3 length: 17 amino acids. CDR3 residues: CASSLSVGTGGFYEQYF. The CDR3 nucleotides read TGTGCCAGCAGTTTAAGTGTTGGGACAGGGGGCTTCTACGAGCAGTACTTC.

This chain uses TRBV27 with TRBJ1-2; D gene unclear. The length of the CDR3 is 14 residues. The V and J ends lost 5 bases and 8 bases respectively, with 18 bases between them. Germline CDR1 and CDR2: MNHEY and SMNVEV (reference sequence). CDR3 in amino acids: CASSRHASLGGYTF. The CDR3 coding sequence is TGTGCCAGCAGTAGACATGCGAGCCTGGGCGGCTACACCTTC.

The rearrangement links TRBV4-1 to TRBJ2-7; 12 bases fit TRBD2. The ends lost 0 bases at V and 0 bases at J; junction bases unmatched: 3. Germline CDR1 reads MGHRA; CDR2 reads YSYEKL. CDR3 length: 17 residues. The CDR3 sequence: CASSQELAGGSSYEQYF. The CDR3, as DNA: TGCGCCAGCAGCCAAGAACTAGCGGGGGGCTCCTCCTACGAGCAGTACTTC.

This clonotype was detected once. J is TRBJ2-7 and V is TRBV5-4; 7 positions agree with TRBD2. V lost 4 bases to trimming and J lost 4 bases; unmatched junction nucleotides: 11. Germline V gives CDR1 SGHNT, CDR2 YYREEE (reference sequence). The CDR3 is 15 residues long. The CDR3 is CASSGGVPGGYEQYF. The CDR3 DNA reads as TGTGCCAGCAGCGGGGGAGTCCCGGGAGGTTACGAGCAGTACTTC. The whole variable domain, filled in from reference TRBV5-4 and TRBJ2-7, reads ETGVTQSPTHLIKTRGQQVTLRCSSQSGHNTVSWYQQALGQGPQFIFQYYREEENGRGNFPPRFSGLQFPNYSSELNVNALELDDSALYLCASSGGVPGGYEQYFGPGTRLTVT.

CDR3 sequence reads: CASGPTGSGGYTF. In nucleotides, the CDR3 is TGTGCTAGTGGTCCGACAGGGTCGGGAGGCTACACCTTC. V gene TRBV12-5 combines with J gene TRBJ1-2; 7 nucleotides match TRBD1. The V gene's germline CDR1 is LGHNT and CDR2 FRNRAP. J gave up 8 bases and V 5 bases, and 8 bases lay outside the gene matches. This CDR3 has 13 amino acids.

The chain recombines TRBV6-5 with TRBJ1-1; the D is unclear. Trimming pared 2 bases from V and 3 bases from J, leaving 7 bases between. The CDR3 sequence is 13 residues long. Germline V gives CDR1 MNHEY, CDR2 SVGAGI. The CDR3 here is CASSYESYTEAFF. CDR3 nucleotides: TGTGCCAGCAGTTACGAATCGTACACTGAAGCTTTCTTT.

The rearrangement joins TRBV2 to TRBJ2-3, with unresolved D. This CDR3 has 15 residues. Germline CDR1 and CDR2: SNHLY and FYNNEI. The V gene lost 0 bases and the J gene lost 1 base, with 8 bases spanning the gap. CDR3 nucleotide sequence: TGTGCCAGCAGTGAAGCGCTTCGCGGCACAGATACGCAGTATTTT. Protein product: CASSEALRGTDTQYF.

The J gene is TRBJ2-3, the V gene TRBV6-6, with 9 nucleotides matching TRBD2. Germline CDR1 is MNHNY and CDR2 is SVGAGI (reference sequence). V lost 9 bases and J lost 1; bases outside the gene matches: 2. CDR3 length: 13 residues. CDR3 sequence: CASLAGGTDTQYF. DNA for the CDR3: TGTGCCAGTTTAGCGGGGGGCACAGATACGCAGTATTTT.

The rearrangement joins TRBV6-1 to TRBJ1-6, with a tentative D call TRBD1 (5 bases). Germline lookup yields CDR1 MNHNS and CDR2 SASEGT. V lost 2 bases, J lost 10 bases, and 12 bases lay in between. This CDR3 region has 14 residues. This chain's CDR3 is CASSEFLGESPLHF. The CDR3 coding sequence is TGTGCCAGCAGTGAATTCTTGGGGGAGTCACCCCTCCACTTT.

This chain connects TRBV6-6 to TRBJ2-1, with D perhaps matching TRBD1 or TRBD2 (5 bases each). Germline V gene sequence: CDR1 MNHNY, CDR2 SVGAGI (reference sequence). There are 14 residues in the CDR3. Trimming pared 5 bases from V and 2 bases from J, leaving 10 bases between. The CDR3 nucleotides read TGTGCCAGCAGTATCCCGGGACCCTACAATGAGCAGTTCTTC. It codes for CASSIPGPYNEQFF.

This chain joins TRBV28 and TRBJ2-1; 12 bases line up with TRBD2. J was trimmed by 5 bases and V by 3 bases; bases with no gene match: 2. The CDR3 consists of 15 residues. Germline V gene lookup returns CDR1 MDHEN and CDR2 SYDVKM. CDR3 DNA: TGTGCCAGCAGTTTCAGGACTAGCGGGGACAATGAGCAGTTCTTC. Translating gives CASSFRTSGDNEQFF.

DNA for the CDR3: TGTGCCAGCTGGGACGGGGGAACCGGGGAGCTGTTTTTT. Its translation is CASWDGGTGELFF. This sequence joins TRBV6-1 and TRBJ2-2, with D perhaps matching TRBD2 (6 bases). The germline CDR1 and CDR2 sequences are MNHNS and SASEGT. The CDR3 loop spans 13 amino acids. Trimming stripped 8 bases from V and 5 bases from J, with 12 bases between.